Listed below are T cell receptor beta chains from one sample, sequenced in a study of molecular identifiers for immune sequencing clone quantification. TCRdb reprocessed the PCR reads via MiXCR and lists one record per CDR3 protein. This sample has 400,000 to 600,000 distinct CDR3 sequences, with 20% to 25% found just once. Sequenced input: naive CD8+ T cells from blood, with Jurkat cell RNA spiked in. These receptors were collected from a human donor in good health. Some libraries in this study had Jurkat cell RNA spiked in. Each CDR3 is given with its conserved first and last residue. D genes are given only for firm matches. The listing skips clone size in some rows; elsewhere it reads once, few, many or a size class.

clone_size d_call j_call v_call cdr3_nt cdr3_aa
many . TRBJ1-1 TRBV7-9 TGTGCCAGCAGCCCAAGGGACACTCCGAACACTGAAGCTTTCTTT CASSPRDTPNTEAFF
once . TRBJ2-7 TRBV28 TGTGCCAGCAGTCCCCCGGGGGCCCGATCCTACGAGCAGTACTTC CASSPPGARSYEQYF
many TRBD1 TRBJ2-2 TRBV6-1 TGTGCCAGCAGTGAAGGGACAGGGGGCTTCGGGGAGCTGTTTTTT CASSEGTGGFGELFF
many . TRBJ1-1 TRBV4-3 TGCGCCAGCAGCCAAGAAATAAGGGGAACTGAAGCTTTCTTT CASSQEIRGTEAFF
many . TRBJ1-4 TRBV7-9 TGTGCCAGCAGCAGAAGAGGGGATCCAACTAATGAAAAACTGTTTTTT CASSRRGDPTNEKLFF
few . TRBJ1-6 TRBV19 TGTGCCAGTAGTTGGCAGGGCAATAATTCACCCCTCCACTTT CASSWQGNNSPLHF
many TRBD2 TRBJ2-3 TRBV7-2 TGTGCCAGCAGCTTAACTAGCGGGAAAGCAGATACGCAGTATTTT CASSLTSGKADTQYF
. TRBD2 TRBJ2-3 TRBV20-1 TGCAGTGCTAAAGGACTAGCGGGAGGAGTGGGGGCAACGGATACGCAGTATTTT CSAKGLAGGVGATDTQYF
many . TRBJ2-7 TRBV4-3 TGCGCCAGCAGCCAAGATCCCCTTGGCGCCTACGAGCAGTACTTC CASSQDPLGAYEQYF
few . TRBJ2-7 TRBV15 TGTGCCACCAGCTTTTCGGGAACCCCTCAGGAGCAGTACTTC CATSFSGTPQEQYF
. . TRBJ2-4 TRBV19 TGTGCCAGTAGTATCGGCCCTCAGGTAGAAAACATTCAGTACTTC CASSIGPQVENIQYF
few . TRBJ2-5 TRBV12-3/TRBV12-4 TGTGCCAGCAGTTTAGTAGACTCCAGGGCTGAATTTTCGGAGACCCAGTACTTC CASSLVDSRAEFSETQYF
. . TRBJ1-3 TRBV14 TGTGCCAGCAGCCAAGTCCTGGGAAACACCGTATATTTT CASSQVLGNTVYF
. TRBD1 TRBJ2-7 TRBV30 TGTGCCTGGAGGCTAGGGGGCGCGTGGGACGAGCAGTGCTTC CAWRLGGAWDEQCF
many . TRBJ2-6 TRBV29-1 TGCAGCGTTGTTGGGGCGTCTGGGGCCAACGTCCTGACTTTC CSVVGASGANVLTF
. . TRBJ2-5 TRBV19 TGTGCCAGTAGTAGCGCAAACCAAGAGACCCAGTACTTC CASSSANQETQYF
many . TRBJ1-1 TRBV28 TGTGCCAGCAGTTTTGATGAGGAGGGGATCACTGAAGCTTTCTTT CASSFDEEGITEAFF
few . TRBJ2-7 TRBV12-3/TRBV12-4 TGTGCCAGCAGTGCGGGGGCGGGAGCCTACGAGCAGTACTTC CASSAGAGAYEQYF
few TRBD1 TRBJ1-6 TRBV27 TGTGCCAGCAGGCCGGGACAGGTGAATTCACCCCTCCACTTT CASRPGQVNSPLHF
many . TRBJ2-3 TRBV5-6 TGTGCCAGCAGCTTGGCTAGCGAGACAGATACGCAGTATTTT CASSLASETDTQYF
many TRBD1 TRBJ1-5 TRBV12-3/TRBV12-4 TGTGCCAGCAGTTTGTACAGGGGGCCAGGTCAGCCCCAGCATTTT CASSLYRGPGQPQHF
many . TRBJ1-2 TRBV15 TGTGCCACCAGCAGAGATCTGGGTCAATCCAACTATGGCTACACCTTC CATSRDLGQSNYGYTF
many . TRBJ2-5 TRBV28 TGTGCCAGCAGGGGACAGATTGCGGGGGCCACCGAGACCCAGTACTTC CASRGQIAGATETQYF
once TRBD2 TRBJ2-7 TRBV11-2 TGTGCCAGCAGCTTAGTGTCCGCGGGAGGCTACGGGCAGTACTTC CASSLVSAGGYGQYF
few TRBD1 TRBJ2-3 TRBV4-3 TGCGCCAGCAGCCAAGGGACAGGGCGAGGCACAGATACGCAGTATTTT CASSQGTGRGTDTQYF
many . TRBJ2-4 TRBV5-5 TGTGCCAGCAGCTTCGGAAACATTCAGTACTTC CASSFGNIQYF
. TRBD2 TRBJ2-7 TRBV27 TGTGCCAGCACCATAAGCGGGCTAGCGGGAGGCAACGAGCAGTACTTC CASTISGLAGGNEQYF
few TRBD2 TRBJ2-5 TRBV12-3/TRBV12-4 TGTGCCAGCAGTCCCGGGACTAGCGGCACTAGTTTAGTAGAGACCCAGTACTTC CASSPGTSGTSLVETQYF
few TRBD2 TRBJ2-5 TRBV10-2 TGCGCCAGCAGCGCGGCTCTTGGACTAGCCTCAGAGACCCAGTACTTC CASSAALGLASETQYF
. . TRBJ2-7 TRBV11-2 TGTGCCAGCAGCTTAGCATGGGGCTCCTACGAGCAGTACTTC CASSLAWGSYEQYF
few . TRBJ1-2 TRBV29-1 TGCAGCGTTACACAGAGACCCTATGGCTACACCTTC CSVTQRPYGYTF
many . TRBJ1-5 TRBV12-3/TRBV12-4 TGTGCCAGCAGTTTAATCCGGGACGGCCAAATTAAACATTTT CASSLIRDGQIKHF
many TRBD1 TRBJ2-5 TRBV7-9 TGTGCCAGCAGCGATAGACAGGGGCTAAGAGAGACCCAGTACTTC CASSDRQGLRETQYF
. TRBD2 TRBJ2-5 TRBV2 TGTGCCAGCAAGACCCTTATCGCAACGGGAGGGGAGACCCAGTACTTC CASKTLIATGGETQYF
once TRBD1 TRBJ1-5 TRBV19 TGTGCCAGTAGTACGACAGGGTCCTTAGCTCAGCCCCAGCATTTT CASSTTGSLAQPQHF
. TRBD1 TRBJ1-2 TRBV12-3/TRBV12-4 TGTGCCAGCACCTCAGGGACAGGGGTTGGCTACACCTTC CASTSGTGVGYTF
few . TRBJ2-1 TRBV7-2 TGTGCCAGCCATCTCGGGGTTTACAATGAGCAGTTCTTC CASHLGVYNEQFF
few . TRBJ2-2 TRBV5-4 TGTGCCAGCAGCTTGTGGGACAATCCCGGGGAGCTGTTTTTT CASSLWDNPGELFF
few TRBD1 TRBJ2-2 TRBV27 TGTGCCAGCAGGCACGGGACAGGGACCACCGGGGAGCTGTTTTTT CASRHGTGTTGELFF
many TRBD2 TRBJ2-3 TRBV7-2 TGTGCCAGCAGCTCCTGGACTAGCGGATACACAGATACGCAGTATTTT CASSSWTSGYTDTQYF
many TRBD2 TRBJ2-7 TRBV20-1 TGCAGTGCACGACCCGGACTAGCGGGAGGGCCCGGCTCCTACGAGCAGTACTTC CSARPGLAGGPGSYEQYF
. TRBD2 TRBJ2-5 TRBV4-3 TGCGCCAGCAGCCGTCTCGGGCTAGCGGAGCAAGAGACCCAGTACTTC CASSRLGLAEQETQYF
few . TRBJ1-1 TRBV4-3 TGCGCCAGCAGCCAAGACAGGTCCCTCGGAGGCACTGAAGCTTTCTTT CASSQDRSLGGTEAFF
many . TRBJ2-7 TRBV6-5 TGTGCCAGCAGTTACGGGCAGGGCAACGAGCAGTACTTC CASSYGQGNEQYF
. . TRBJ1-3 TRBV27 TGTGCCAGCAGTCCCTACCCCGGCGACAACGGAAACACCATATATTTT CASSPYPGDNGNTIYF
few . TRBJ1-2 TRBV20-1 TGCAGTGCTAGAGATTCGTCTAACTATGGCTACACCTTC CSARDSSNYGYTF
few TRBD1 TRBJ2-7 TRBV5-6 TGTGCCAGCAGCTCGGACAGGGGAAACTCCTACGAGCAGTACTTC CASSSDRGNSYEQYF
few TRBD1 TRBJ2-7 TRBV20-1 TGCAGTGGTAGGGACAGGGGCTCCTACGAGCAGTACTTC CSGRDRGSYEQYF
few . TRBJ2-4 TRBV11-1 TGTGCCAGCAGCTTGGGCACAACACCCAAAAACATTCAGTACTTC CASSLGTTPKNIQYF
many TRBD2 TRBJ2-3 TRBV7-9 TGTGCCAGCAGACAACTAGCGGGAGAGGGCGATACGCAGTATTTT CASRQLAGEGDTQYF
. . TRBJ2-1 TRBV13 TGTGCCAGCAGCTCCAGTGCCGAGGGGTACCCATCGGGGCAGTTCTTC CASSSSAEGYPSGQFF
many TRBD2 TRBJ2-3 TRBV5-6 TGTGCCAGCAGCTCAGCGGGGCCGGTAGATACGCAGTATTTT CASSSAGPVDTQYF
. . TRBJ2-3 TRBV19 TGTGCCAGTAGTATAATAGGACCTAGCACAGATACGCAGTATTTT CASSIIGPSTDTQYF
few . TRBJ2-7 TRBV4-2 TGTGCCAGCAGCCAAGAATGGGGGGACGAGCAGTACTTC CASSQEWGDEQYF
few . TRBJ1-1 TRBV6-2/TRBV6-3 TGTGCCAGCAGTCACCTTCCGGACGGTGGCGCTGAAGCTTTCTTT CASSHLPDGGAEAFF
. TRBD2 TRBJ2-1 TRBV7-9 TGTGCCAGCAGCCAGGGAGGGACTAACAATGAGCAGTTCTTC CASSQGGTNNEQFF
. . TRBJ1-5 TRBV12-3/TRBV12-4 TGTGCCAGCAGTTTGGCAGAGTCCAATCAGCCCCAGCATTTT CASSLAESNQPQHF
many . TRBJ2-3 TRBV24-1 TGTGCCACCAGTGATCGTCCTTCGGATACGCAGTATTTT CATSDRPSDTQYF
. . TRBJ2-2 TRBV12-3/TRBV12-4 TGTGCCAGCAGTCCCTCCGGGGAGCCGTTTTTT CASSPSGEPFF